One T cell receptor beta chain is described in this entry. RNA transcripts yielded amplified TCR beta CDR3 regions. RT-PCR in the first round used HTBI primers; a second-round multiplex PCR followed. TCRdb fed the multiplex PCR reads into MiXCR, producing one record per CDR3 protein. Of 1 million to 1.3 million distinct CDR3 sequences in the sample, about 36% are singletons; the top ten hold roughly 10%. These data originate in a study of Graves' ophthalmopathy and Graves' hyperthyroidism. Hyperthyroidism patients were newly diagnosed, ill under 2 months, and aged 18 to 65 years. Exclusion applied to patients with other autoimmune diseases, uncontrolled infections, pregnancy or lactation. Germline V gene lookup returns CDR1 SGHTA and CDR2 FQGNSA. The ends lost 11 bases at V and 2 bases at J; junction bases unmatched: 15. The CDR3 sequence is 15 residues long.

The chain combines TRBV7-2 with TRBJ2-7; 7 bases are shared with TRBD1. The TCR sequence derives from an adult man with Graves' hyperthyroidism. The sample comprised peripheral blood or thyroid tissue (not recorded which). The CDR3 nucleotides are TGTGCCGAGCAGCTCAGCAGAGGGACAGCCTACGAGCAGTACTTC. This encodes CAEQLSRGTAYEQYF.